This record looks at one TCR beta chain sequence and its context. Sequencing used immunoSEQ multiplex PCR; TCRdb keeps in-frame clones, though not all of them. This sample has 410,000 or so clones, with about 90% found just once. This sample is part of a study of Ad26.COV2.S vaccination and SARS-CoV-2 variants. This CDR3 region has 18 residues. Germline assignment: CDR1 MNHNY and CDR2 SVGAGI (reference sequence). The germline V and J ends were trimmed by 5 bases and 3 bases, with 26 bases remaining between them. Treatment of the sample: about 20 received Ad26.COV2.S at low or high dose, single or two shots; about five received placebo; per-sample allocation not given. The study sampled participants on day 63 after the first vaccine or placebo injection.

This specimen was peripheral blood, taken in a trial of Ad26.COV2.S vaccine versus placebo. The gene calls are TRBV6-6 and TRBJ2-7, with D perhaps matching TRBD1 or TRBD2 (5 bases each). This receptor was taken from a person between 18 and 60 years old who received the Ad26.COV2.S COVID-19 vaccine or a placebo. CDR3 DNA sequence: TGTGCCAGCAGTCGAACTTTTCCGGGACGCATAGAGAACTACGAGCAGTACTTC. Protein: CASSRTFPGRIENYEQYF.